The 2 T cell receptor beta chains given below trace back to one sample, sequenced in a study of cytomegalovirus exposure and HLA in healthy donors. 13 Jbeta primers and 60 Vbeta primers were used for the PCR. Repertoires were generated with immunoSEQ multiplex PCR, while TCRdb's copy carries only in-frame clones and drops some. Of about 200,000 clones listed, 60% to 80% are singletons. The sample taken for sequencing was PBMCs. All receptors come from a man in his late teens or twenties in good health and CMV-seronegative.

DNA of the CDR3: TGTGCCAGTATTAACGGACACTTGAACACTGAAGCTTTCTTT. Its protein product is CASINGHLNTEAFF. V and J are TRBV19 and TRBJ1-1, with TRBD1 as a possible D gene (5 bases). Trimming took 7 bases from V and 0 from J, leaving 12 bases between them. The CDR3 length is 14 residues. CDR1 is LNHDA and CDR2 is SQIVND in the germline V gene (reference sequence).

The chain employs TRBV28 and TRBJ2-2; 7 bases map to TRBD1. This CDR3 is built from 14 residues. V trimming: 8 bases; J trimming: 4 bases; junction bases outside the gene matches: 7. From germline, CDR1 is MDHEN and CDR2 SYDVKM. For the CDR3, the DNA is TGTGCCAGCTCCGGGGACAGACTCACCGGGGAGCTGTTTTTT. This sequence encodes CASSGDRLTGELFF.